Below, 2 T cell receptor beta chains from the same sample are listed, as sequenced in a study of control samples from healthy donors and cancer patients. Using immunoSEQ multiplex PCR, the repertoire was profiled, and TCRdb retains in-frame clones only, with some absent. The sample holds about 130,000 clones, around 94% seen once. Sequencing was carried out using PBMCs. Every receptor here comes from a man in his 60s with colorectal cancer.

The CDR3 DNA follows: TGTGCCAGCAGCTTGTTGGCAGGAGGGTACGAGCAGTACTTC. Its translation is CASSLLAGGYEQYF. The V and J genes are TRBV5-6 and TRBJ2-7, with D possibly being TRBD2 (6 bases). This CDR3 is built from 14 residues. Trimming left V 1 base short and J 4 bases short, with 12 bases between. Germline CDR1 is SGHDT and CDR2 is YYEEEE.

CDR3 nucleotide sequence: TGTGCCAGCTCACCACAGGACAGGGCCATTGGCTACACCTTC. This translates into CASSPQDRAIGYTF. The V call is TRBV18, the J call TRBJ1-2; 8 bases are a match to TRBD1. The CDR3 spans 14 residues. J was trimmed by 7 bases and V by 1 base; bases with no gene match: 5. Germline lookup yields CDR1 KGHSH and CDR2 LQKENI.